This T cell receptor beta chain comes out of a study of blood T cell repertoires in COVID-19. Study-level background: T cells, B-cell-depleted T cells, or PBMCs provided the cDNA or gDNA that served as material.

The CDR3 is 15 residues long. Trimming removed 4 bases at V and 0 bases at J, with 11 bases between. Germline V lookup: CDR1 SGHRS, CDR2 YFSETQ. Profiled with immunoSEQ multiplex PCR; TCRdb holds only in-frame clones, not every one. Of roughly 36,000 clones in the sample, almost 85% were seen once. This TCR was sampled from a man in his 60s with active COVID-19. Specimen: peripheral blood. V is TRBV5-1 and J is TRBJ1-3; maybe TRBD1 (6 bases). The CDR3, as DNA: TGCGCCAGCAGCCCAGGACAGCTCTCTGGAAACACCATATATTTT. Amino acids: CASSPGQLSGNTIYF.